This TCR beta chain is drawn from a study of yellow fever vaccine responses in identical twins. TCRdb re-called the RT-PCR reads through MiXCR, storing one row per CDR3 protein. Among about 2,600 distinct CDR3 sequences listed, approximately 82% were seen once. Germline CDR1 and CDR2: SQVTM and ANQGSEA. CDR3 size: 17 residues. V lost 4 bases and J 5 bases, leaving 26 bases between the germline ends. This chain links TRBV29-1 with TRBJ2-5, with D hard to call. This clonotype was obtained from a woman in her late teens or twenties who received the yellow fever vaccine. Sequences were derived from T cells from blood (PBMCs), unsorted or a sorted subset (not recorded which), sampled before or after yellow fever vaccination (not recorded which). The CDR3 loop reads CSVAHLFKLSIAETQYF. Here the CDR3 DNA reads TGCAGCGTTGCCCATCTATTTAAGCTAAGTATTGCGGAGACCCAGTACTTC.